This T cell receptor (beta chain) was observed in a study of regulatory T cells in long-lasting Graves disease. This clonotype was detected ten times or more. Arm-PCR with iRepertoire HTBI primers amplified the CDR3 regions for these TCR beta libraries. TCRdb re-called the multiplex PCR reads through MiXCR, storing one row per CDR3 protein. In the table there are hundreds of thousands of distinct CDR3 sequences, around 15% of which are singletons. Per germline, CDR1 MNHEY and CDR2 SMNVEV (reference sequence). The CDR3 totals 14 residues. V shed 1 base, J shed 5 bases, and the junction held 2 bases outside the gene matches. Time point given: newly diagnosed GD, antithyroid drugs for less than 3 months. PBMC RNA served as the TCR library source. These data are also associated with another study on T cells in Graves' hyperthyroidism and ophthalmopathy. That work contributes: A lack of ophthalmopathy progression within 18 months defined stable Graves' hyperthyroidism.

This chain links TRBV27 with TRBJ1-5, with 7 bases lining up with TRBD1. Sequences were derived from peripheral blood mononuclear cells (PBMCs), sampled at new diagnosis, from a patient treated with antithyroid drugs. The TCR was taken from a woman aged 25-40 years with Graves disease. In DNA, the CDR3 is TGTGCCAGCAGTTTATTAGGGGGCGATCAGCCCCAGCATTTT. This codes for CASSLLGGDQPQHF.